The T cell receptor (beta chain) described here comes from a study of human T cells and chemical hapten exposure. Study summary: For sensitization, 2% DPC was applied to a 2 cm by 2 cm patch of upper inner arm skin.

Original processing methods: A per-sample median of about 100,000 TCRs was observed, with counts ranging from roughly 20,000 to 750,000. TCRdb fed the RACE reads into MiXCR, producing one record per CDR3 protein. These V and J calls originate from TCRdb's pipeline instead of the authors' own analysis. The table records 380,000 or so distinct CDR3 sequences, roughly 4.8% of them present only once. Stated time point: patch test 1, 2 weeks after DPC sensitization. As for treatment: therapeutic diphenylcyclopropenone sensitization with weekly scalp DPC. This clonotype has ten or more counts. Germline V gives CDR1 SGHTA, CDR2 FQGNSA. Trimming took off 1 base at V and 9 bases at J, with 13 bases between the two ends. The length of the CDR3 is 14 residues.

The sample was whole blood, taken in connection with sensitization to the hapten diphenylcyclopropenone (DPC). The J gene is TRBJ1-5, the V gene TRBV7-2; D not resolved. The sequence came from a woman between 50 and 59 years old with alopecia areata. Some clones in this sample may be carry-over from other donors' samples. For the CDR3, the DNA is TGTGCCAGCAGCTTAGACGGGATCGAGGCGCCCCAGCATTTT. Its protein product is CASSLDGIEAPQHF.